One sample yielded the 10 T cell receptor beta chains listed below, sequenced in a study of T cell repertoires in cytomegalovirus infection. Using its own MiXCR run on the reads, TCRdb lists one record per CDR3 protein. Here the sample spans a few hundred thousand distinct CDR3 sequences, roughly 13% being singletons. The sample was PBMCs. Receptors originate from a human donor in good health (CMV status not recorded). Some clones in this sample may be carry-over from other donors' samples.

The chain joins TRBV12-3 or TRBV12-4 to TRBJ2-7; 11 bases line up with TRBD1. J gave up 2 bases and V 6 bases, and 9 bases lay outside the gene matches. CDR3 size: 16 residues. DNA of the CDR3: TGTGCCAGCAGCCCACCCTGGGGACAGGGGGCCTACGAGCAGTACTTC. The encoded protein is CASSPPWGQGAYEQYF.

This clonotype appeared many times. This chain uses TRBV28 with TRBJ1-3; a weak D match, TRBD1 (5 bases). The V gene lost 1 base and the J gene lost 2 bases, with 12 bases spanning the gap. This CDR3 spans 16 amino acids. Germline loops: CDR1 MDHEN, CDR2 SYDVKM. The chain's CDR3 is CASSLSGPGAGNTIYF. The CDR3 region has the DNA TGTGCCAGCAGTTTATCCGGGCCGGGGGCTGGAAACACCATATATTTT.

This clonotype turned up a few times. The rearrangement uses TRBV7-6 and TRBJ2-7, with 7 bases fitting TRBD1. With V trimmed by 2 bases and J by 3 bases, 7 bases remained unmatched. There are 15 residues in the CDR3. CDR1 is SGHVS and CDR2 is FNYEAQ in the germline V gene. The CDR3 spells CASSLLQGFFYEQYF. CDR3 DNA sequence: TGTGCCAGCAGCTTATTACAGGGGTTCTTCTACGAGCAGTACTTC.

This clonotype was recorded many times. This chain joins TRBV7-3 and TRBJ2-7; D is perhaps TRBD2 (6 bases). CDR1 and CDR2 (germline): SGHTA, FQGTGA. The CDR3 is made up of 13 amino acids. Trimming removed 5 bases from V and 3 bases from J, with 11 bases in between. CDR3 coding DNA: TGTGCCAGCAGCCCCCGGGAGAGCTACGAGCAGTACTTC. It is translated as CASSPRESYEQYF.

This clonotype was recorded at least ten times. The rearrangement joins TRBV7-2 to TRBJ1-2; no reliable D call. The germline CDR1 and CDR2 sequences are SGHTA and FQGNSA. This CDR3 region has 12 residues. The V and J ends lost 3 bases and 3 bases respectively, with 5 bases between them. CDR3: CASSFQDYGYTF. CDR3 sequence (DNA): TGTGCCAGCAGCTTCCAGGACTATGGCTACACCTTC.

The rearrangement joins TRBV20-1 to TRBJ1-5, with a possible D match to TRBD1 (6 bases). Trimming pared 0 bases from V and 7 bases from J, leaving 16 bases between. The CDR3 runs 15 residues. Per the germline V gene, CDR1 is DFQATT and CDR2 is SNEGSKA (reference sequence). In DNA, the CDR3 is TGCAGTGCTAGAGATCCAGGGGCGGGTAGACAGCCCCAGCATTTT. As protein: CSARDPGAGRQPQHF.

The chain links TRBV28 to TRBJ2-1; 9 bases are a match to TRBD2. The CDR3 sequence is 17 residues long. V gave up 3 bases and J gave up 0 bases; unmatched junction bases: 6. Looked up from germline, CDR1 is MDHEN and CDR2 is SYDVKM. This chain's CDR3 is CASSFPTSGGSYNEQFF. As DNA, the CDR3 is TGTGCCAGCAGTTTCCCGACTAGCGGTGGCTCCTACAATGAGCAGTTCTTC.

DNA for the CDR3: TGTGCCAGCAGCCCCCAGTCCATAAACTATGGCTACACCTTC. Its translation is CASSPQSINYGYTF. The chain uses TRBV7-9 and TRBJ1-2; D gene uncertain. Germline-derived CDR1 and CDR2 are SEHNR and FQNEAQ (reference sequence). V was shortened by 5 bases and J by 2 bases, with 12 bases between the two germline ends. CDR3 size: 14 residues.

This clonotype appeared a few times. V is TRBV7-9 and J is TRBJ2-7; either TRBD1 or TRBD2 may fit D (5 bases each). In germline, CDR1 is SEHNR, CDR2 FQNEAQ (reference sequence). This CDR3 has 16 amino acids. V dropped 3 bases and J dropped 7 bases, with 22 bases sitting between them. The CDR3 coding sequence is TGTGCCAGCAGCTTGCCGGGAAGGACACTTTTTGGAGAGCAGTACTTC. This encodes CASSLPGRTLFGEQYF.

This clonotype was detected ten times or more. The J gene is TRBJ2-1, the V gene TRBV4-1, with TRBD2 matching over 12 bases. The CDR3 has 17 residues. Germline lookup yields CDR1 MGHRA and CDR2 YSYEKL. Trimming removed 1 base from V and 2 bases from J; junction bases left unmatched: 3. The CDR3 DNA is TGCGCCAGCAGCCAAGTTCTAGCGGGGGGGCCCTACAATGAGCAGTTCTTC. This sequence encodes CASSQVLAGGPYNEQFF.